This T cell receptor beta chain was profiled in a study of cytotoxic CD8 clonotypes in ibrutinib-treated CLL. The wider study: There were, on average, roughly 260,000 productive templates and tens of thousands of productive rearrangements per sample. Study-wide results and caveats: Clonality measured at baseline exceeded age-matched healthy donors, tracking circulating CD8+ T-cell counts.

The targeted sequencing depth was 1 in 200,000 to 1 in 1 million T cells. Assay: immunoSEQ multiplex PCR; the TCRdb copy retains only in-frame clones and omits some. Here the sample spans approximately 320,000 clones, roughly two thirds being singletons. As to this clone: Its antigen is unknown.

As input for TCR beta libraries, roughly 2 micrograms of genomic DNA came from cryopreserved PBMCs. Sample: PBMCs, taken after 36 months of ibrutinib treatment. This TCR came from a human donor with chronic lymphocytic leukemia.

The CDR3 DNA sequence: TGTGCCAGCAGTGAACGCGGGGACGGGCGAGAAAAACTGTTTTTT. Encoded protein: CASSERGDGREKLFF. This chain joins TRBV25-1 and TRBJ1-4; possible D gene TRBD1, 5 bases. Trimming pared 2 bases from V and 8 bases from J, leaving 15 bases between. This CDR3 comprises 15 residues. Germline CDR1 MGHDK, CDR2 SYGVNS.